What follows describes a single T cell receptor beta chain. Antigen: not known. TCRdb used MiXCR to reprocess the 5' RACE reads, holding one entry per CDR3 protein. The profile shows more than 200,000 distinct CDR3 sequences, about 15% of them singletons. The data belong to a study of T-cell memory formation after mild COVID-19. Background on the study: Clusters of TCRs were largely donor specific. Overall study results and limits: Mainly CM and EM harbored the contracting CD4+ clones; mainly EMRA harbored the CD8+ ones.

CDR1 is MGHRA and CDR2 is YSYEKL in the germline V gene. Trimming removed 1 base from V and 4 bases from J, with 7 bases in between. The CDR3 consists of 13 residues. The receptor was isolated from a young man who had mild COVID-19 (a few samples of this study predate the infection). Cell type and time point are not known. Sequenced: PBMCs or a T cell subset sorted from them (not recorded which). The chain links TRBV4-1 to TRBJ1-2; unclear D gene. As DNA, the CDR3 is TGCGCCAGCAGCCAAGTATACAGCTATGGCTACACCTTC. Translating gives CASSQVYSYGYTF.